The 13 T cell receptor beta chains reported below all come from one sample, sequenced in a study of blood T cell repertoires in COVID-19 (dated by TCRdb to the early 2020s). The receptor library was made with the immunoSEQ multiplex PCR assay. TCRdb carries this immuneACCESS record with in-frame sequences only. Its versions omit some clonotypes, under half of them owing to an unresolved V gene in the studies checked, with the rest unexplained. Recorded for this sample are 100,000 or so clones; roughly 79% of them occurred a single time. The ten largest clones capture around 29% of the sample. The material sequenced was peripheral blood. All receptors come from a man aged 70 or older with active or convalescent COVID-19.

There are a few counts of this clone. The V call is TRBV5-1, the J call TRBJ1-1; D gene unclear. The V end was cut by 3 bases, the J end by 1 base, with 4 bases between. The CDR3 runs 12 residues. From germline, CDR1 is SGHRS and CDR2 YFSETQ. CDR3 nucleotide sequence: TGCGCCAGCAGCTCCCAGAACACTGAAGCTTTCTTT. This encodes CASSSQNTEAFF. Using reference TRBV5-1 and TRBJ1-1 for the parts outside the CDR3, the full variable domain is KAGVTQTPRYLIKTRGQQVTLSCSPISGHRSVSWYQQTPGQGLQFLFEYFSETQRNKGNFPGRFSGRQFSNSRSEMNVSTLELGDSALYLCASSSQNTEAFFGQGTRLTVV.

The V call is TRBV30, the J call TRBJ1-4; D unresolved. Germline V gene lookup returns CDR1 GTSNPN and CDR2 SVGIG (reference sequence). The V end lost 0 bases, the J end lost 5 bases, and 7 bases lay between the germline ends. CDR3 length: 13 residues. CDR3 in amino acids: CAWSVQSNEKLFF. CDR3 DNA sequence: TGTGCCTGGAGTGTACAGTCCAATGAAAAACTGTTTTTT. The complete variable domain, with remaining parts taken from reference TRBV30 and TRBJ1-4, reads SQTIHQWPATLVQPVGSPLSLECTVEGTSNPNLYWYRQAAGRGLQLLFYSVGIGQISSEVPQNLSASRPQDRQFILSSKKLLLSDSGFYLCAWSVQSNEKLFFGSGTQLSVL.

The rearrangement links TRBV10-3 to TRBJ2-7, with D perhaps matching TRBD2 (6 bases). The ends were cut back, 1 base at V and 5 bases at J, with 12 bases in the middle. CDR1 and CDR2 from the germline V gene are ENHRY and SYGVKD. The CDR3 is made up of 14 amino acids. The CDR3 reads CAISEWGLSHEQYF. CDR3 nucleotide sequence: TGTGCCATCAGTGAGTGGGGACTTTCCCACGAGCAGTACTTC.

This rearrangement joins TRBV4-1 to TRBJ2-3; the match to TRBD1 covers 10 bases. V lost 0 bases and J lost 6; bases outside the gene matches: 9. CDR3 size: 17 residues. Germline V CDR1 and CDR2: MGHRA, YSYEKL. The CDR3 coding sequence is TGCGCCAGCAGCCAAGATCCCCCTAGGACAGGGGGGGATACGCAGTATTTT. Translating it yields CASSQDPPRTGGDTQYF.

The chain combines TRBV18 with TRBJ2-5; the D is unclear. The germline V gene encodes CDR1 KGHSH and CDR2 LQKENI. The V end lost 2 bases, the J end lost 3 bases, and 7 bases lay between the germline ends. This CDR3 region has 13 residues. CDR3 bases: TGTGCCAGCTCACCAGCCGCTAAAGAGACCCAGTACTTC. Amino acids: CASSPAAKETQYF.

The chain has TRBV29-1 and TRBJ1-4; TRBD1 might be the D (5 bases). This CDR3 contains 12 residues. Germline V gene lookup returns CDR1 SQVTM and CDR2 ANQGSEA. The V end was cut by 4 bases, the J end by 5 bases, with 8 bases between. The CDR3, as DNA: TGCAGCGTTGGGGGGGGGAATGAAAAACTGTTTTTT. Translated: CSVGGGNEKLFF.

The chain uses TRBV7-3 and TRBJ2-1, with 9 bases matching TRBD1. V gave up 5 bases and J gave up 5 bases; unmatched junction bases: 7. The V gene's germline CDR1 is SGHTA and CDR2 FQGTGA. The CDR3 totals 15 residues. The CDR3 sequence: CASSVDRGSHNEQFF. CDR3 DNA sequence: TGTGCCAGCAGCGTGGACAGGGGATCCCACAATGAGCAGTTCTTC.

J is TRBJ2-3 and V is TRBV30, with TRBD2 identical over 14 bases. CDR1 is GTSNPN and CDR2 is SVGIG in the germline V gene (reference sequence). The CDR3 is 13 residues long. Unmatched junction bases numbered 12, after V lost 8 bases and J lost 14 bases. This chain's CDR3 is CALRLAGGAGPYF. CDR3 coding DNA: TGTGCCCTCAGACTAGCGGGGGGGGCGGGCCCGTATTTT.

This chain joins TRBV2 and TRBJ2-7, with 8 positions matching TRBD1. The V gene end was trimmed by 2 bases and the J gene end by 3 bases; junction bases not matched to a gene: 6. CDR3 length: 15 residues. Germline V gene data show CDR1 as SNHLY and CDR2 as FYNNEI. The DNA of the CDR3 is TGTGCCAGCAGTGAAAGGACAGGGTTAGACTACGAGCAGTACTTC. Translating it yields CASSERTGLDYEQYF.

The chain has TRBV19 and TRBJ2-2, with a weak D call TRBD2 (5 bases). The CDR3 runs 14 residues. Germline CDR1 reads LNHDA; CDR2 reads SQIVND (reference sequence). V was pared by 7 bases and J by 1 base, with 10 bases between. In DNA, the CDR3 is TGTGCCAGTAAGGGAGACGGGAACACCGGGGAGCTGTTTTTT. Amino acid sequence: CASKGDGNTGELFF.

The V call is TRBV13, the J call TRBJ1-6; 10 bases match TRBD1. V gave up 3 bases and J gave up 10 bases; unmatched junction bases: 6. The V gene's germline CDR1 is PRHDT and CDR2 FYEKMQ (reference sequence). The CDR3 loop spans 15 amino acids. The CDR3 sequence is CASSLGTGEDSPLHF. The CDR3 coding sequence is TGTGCCAGCAGCTTGGGGACAGGGGAAGACTCACCCCTCCACTTT.

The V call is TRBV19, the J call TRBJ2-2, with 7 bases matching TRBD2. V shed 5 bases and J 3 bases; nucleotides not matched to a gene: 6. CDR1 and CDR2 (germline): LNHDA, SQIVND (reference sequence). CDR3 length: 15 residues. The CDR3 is CASSSRGRYTGELFF. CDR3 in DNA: TGTGCCAGTAGTTCTCGCGGGAGATACACCGGGGAGCTGTTTTTT.

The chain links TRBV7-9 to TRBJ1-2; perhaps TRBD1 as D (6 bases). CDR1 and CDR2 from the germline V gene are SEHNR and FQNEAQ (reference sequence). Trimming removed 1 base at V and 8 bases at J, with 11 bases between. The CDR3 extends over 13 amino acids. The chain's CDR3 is CASSLGGGEGYTF. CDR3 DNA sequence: TGTGCCAGCAGCTTAGGCGGGGGCGAGGGCTACACCTTC.